The source of this T cell receptor (beta chain) is a study of T-cell memory formation after mild COVID-19. Only a few counts were recorded for this clonotype. The antigen is undetermined. Study outcomes and limitations: Clones that contracted clustered mainly in CM and EM if CD4+ and in EMRA if CD8+.

With 5 bases clipped from V and 7 bases from J, the junction kept 7 bases outside the gene matches. Germline lookup yields CDR1 LNHDA and CDR2 SQIVND (reference sequence). The CDR3 is made up of 15 amino acids. MiXCR was run by TCRdb on the 5' RACE reads, yielding one entry per CDR3 protein. The sample consists of around 110,000 distinct CDR3 sequences, around 11% of them appearing once. The V and J genes are TRBV19 and TRBJ2-1, with 11 bases aligning to TRBD2. This TCR was sampled from an adult woman who had mild COVID-19 (a few samples of this study predate the infection). Cell type and time point are not known. Sample: PBMCs or a T cell subset sorted from them (not recorded which). The CDR3 DNA follows: TGTGCCAGTAGTTCACTAGCGGGAGAAGGGAATGAGCAGTTCTTC. Amino acids: CASSSLAGEGNEQFF.